This TCR beta chain was profiled in a study of blood T cell repertoires in COVID-19. This clone has a handful of counts. Generated by immunoSEQ multiplex PCR, the TCRdb table keeps only in-frame clones and is missing some. Here the sample spans about 99,000 clones, 65% to 90% being singletons. This CDR3 has 21 amino acids. Sequences were obtained from peripheral blood. This receptor was taken from a man aged 55 to 70 with acute or convalescent COVID-19. The chain uses TRBV21-1 and TRBJ2-5; the DNA was not used to check the table's D call, TRBD2. TRBV21-1 is recorded as a pseudogene. The CDR3 reads CASSKRDRRERTKGTQETQYF. In DNA form, the CDR3 reads TGTGCCAGCAGCAAAAGGGATAGGCGGGAGCGTACAAAAGGCACTCAAGAGACCCAGTACTTC.